These T cell receptor beta chains were read from a single sample in a study of OX40 agonist ivuxolimab in advanced cancers. Here immunoSEQ multiplex PCR was the method, and the copy in TCRdb shows in-frame clones only, minus some. The sample lists some 55,000 clones, roughly 80% seen once, with roughly 4% in the top ten. This specimen was CD4+ or CD8+ T cells sorted from blood, taken in a trial of the OX40 agonist ivuxolimab. The receptor source for this set is an adult with an advanced solid tumor such as melanoma, head and neck, liver or kidney cancer. CDR3s include the opening cysteine and the closing phenylalanine or tryptophan. Each record gives: clone size, D gene, J gene, V gene, CDR3 DNA, CDR3 protein. A D gene is named only where the DNA matches it firmly. Rows may omit the clone size; those that give it use once, few, many or a size class.

>few|.|TRBJ1-1|TRBV30
TGTGCCTGGAGGACGAACACTGAAGCTTTCTTT
CAWRTNTEAFF
>.|.|TRBJ2-1|TRBV7-6
TGTGCCAGCAGCTTAGGGACTGGGGGCCGGCAGTTCTTC
CASSLGTGGRQFF
>few|TRBD2|TRBJ2-1|TRBV14
TGTGCCAGCAGCCAAGGAACTTTAGCGGGGCGGGGTGAGCAGTTCTTC
CASSQGTLAGRGEQFF
>.|.|TRBJ2-5|TRBV6-5
TGTGCCAGCACCTTGGGAGAGACCCAGTACTTC
CASTLGETQYF
>once|.|TRBJ1-1|TRBV6-1
TGTGCCAGCAGTGAAAAGTTACGGGTCAGGGCGAACACTGAAGCTTTCTTT
CASSEKLRVRANTEAFF
>.|TRBD1|TRBJ1-2|TRBV11-3
TGTGCCAGCAGCTTAACAGGGGGCGGCTATGGCTACACCTTC
CASSLTGGGYGYTF
>once|.|TRBJ2-7|TRBV20-1
TGCAGCGCTACGTCGTCCTACGAGCAGTACTTC
CSATSSYEQYF
>.|.|TRBJ2-6|TRBV5-8
TGTGCCAGCAGCTTACCCGGGACCTCGATCTCTGGGGCCAACGTCCTGACTTTC
CASSLPGTSISGANVLTF
>.|TRBD1|TRBJ1-3|TRBV18
TGTGCCAGCTCACCAACAGGGGAGGGAACCATATATTTT
CASSPTGEGTIYF
>.|TRBD2|TRBJ2-6|TRBV5-6
TGTGCCAGCAGCGTGAGACGGACCACGGGGGGCAACGTCCTGACTTTC
CASSVRRTTGGNVLTF
>.|TRBD1|TRBJ2-7|TRBV5-1
TGCGCCAGCAGCCTTAAGACAGGGGGTGGAGGAGCCTACGAGCAGTACTTC
CASSLKTGGGGAYEQYF
>.|.|TRBJ1-1|TRBV27
TGTGCCAGCAGTTCCAGTGGCCTGGGCCTGAACACTGAAGCTTTCTTT
CASSSSGLGLNTEAFF
>.|.|TRBJ2-7|TRBV7-2
TGTGCCAGCAGCTTAGTAGGGGACGGACCTTACGAGCAGTACTTC
CASSLVGDGPYEQYF
>.|.|TRBJ2-3|TRBV10-3
TGTGCCATCAGTGGGACACTTGCTAGCACAGATACGCAGTATTTT
CAISGTLASTDTQYF
>.|.|TRBJ2-5|TRBV7-9
TGTGCCAGCAGCTCAGTTGGGGGGCGAAGAGTAGAGACCCAGTACTTC
CASSSVGGRRVETQYF
>.|.|TRBJ1-1|TRBV18
TGTGCCAGCTCACCAGCCGGGACAAAGAACACTGAAGCTTTCTTT
CASSPAGTKNTEAFF
>.|.|TRBJ1-5|TRBV5-1
TGCGCCAGCAGCTTGTCCGAGAATCAGCCCCAGCATTTT
CASSLSENQPQHF
>.|.|TRBJ2-3|TRBV19
TGTGCCAGTAGTATCTCGGGGGTCGACGCAGATACGCAGTATTTT
CASSISGVDADTQYF
>.|.|TRBJ1-3|TRBV7-2
TGTGCCAGCAGCTTATCGGCGACTGGAAACACCATATATTTT
CASSLSATGNTIYF
>.|.|TRBJ2-7|TRBV5-6
TGTGCCAGCAGCACCTTGCTAGCGACCCCACCCTACGAGCAGTACTTC
CASSTLLATPPYEQYF
>.|.|TRBJ1-1|TRBV6-5
TGTGCCAGCAGTTACAGGGGGTTGGGGACTGAAGCTTTCTTT
CASSYRGLGTEAFF
>.|.|TRBJ1-4|TRBV9
TGTGCCAGCAGCGTGAGCATGGGAGGGCTAGGGGAAAAACTGTTTTTT
CASSVSMGGLGEKLFF
>.|TRBD1|TRBJ2-4|TRBV15
TGTGCCACCAGCAGAGATCCCGTGACAGGGAACATTCAGTACTTC
CATSRDPVTGNIQYF
>.|TRBD1|TRBJ1-1|TRBV5-1
TGCGCCAGCGGCCCGGACAGGGCCGGATATACTGAAGCTTTCTTT
CASGPDRAGYTEAFF
>.|.|TRBJ2-7|TRBV7-2
TGTGCCAGCAGCTTAACCCCCCCAAGCACCTCCTACGAGCAGTACTTC
CASSLTPPSTSYEQYF
>.|TRBD2|TRBJ2-7|TRBV10-2
TGCGCCAGCAGGGAGGCTAGCGGGCAATACGAGCAGTACTTC
CASREASGQYEQYF
>.|.|TRBJ2-1|TRBV5-1
TGCGCCAGCAGCTTGGACGTCTACAATGAGCAGTTCTTC
CASSLDVYNEQFF
>once|TRBD2|TRBJ2-1|TRBV28
TGTGCCAGCTTAGGACTAGCGGTTAGAAATGAGCAGTTCTTC
CASLGLAVRNEQFF
>.|.|TRBJ2-5|TRBV5-1
TGCGCCAGCAGCTCTTCCGGGAGTGGCAGGGGGAAAGAGACCCAGTACTTC
CASSSSGSGRGKETQYF
>few|.|TRBJ2-1|TRBV7-2
TGTGCCAGCAGCCCTAGGACAGTCTCCTACAATGAGCAGTTCTTC
CASSPRTVSYNEQFF
>.|TRBD2|TRBJ2-1|TRBV9
TGTGCCAGCAGCGTAGTGGTAGCGGGAGTCAATGAGCAGTTCTTC
CASSVVVAGVNEQFF
>.|.|TRBJ2-1|TRBV9
TGTGCCAGCAGTCCAGGTTTTAGCTCCTACAATGAGCAGTTCTTC
CASSPGFSSYNEQFF
>.|.|TRBJ2-4|TRBV15
TGTGCCACCAGCAGAAAGGAAGTGATAGCCAAAAACATTCAGTACTTC
CATSRKEVIAKNIQYF